This T cell receptor (beta chain) was captured in a study of cytomegalovirus exposure and HLA in healthy donors. Across the whole study: According to later analysis, the same platform produced the 110 or so validation and approximately 700 first-cohort repertoires.

This clone was observed a few times. Measured with immunoSEQ multiplex PCR; TCRdb has only the in-frame clones, and not every one. The sample shows about 65,000 clones, approximately 93% of them seen only once. The ends were cut back, 6 bases at V and 0 bases at J, with 24 bases in the middle. CDR1 is ENHRY, CDR2 SYGVKD, per germline. The CDR3 contains 20 residues. This TCR derives from a man aged 18 to 29 in good health and CMV-seropositive. Sequenced sample: PBMCs. The V and J genes are TRBV10-3 and TRBJ2-6; a weak D match, TRBD2 (6 bases). This chain's CDR3 is CAISRGLLASPISGANVLTF. Here the CDR3 DNA reads TGTGCCATCAGCCGAGGGTTGCTAGCGAGTCCCATCTCTGGGGCCAACGTCCTGACTTTC.